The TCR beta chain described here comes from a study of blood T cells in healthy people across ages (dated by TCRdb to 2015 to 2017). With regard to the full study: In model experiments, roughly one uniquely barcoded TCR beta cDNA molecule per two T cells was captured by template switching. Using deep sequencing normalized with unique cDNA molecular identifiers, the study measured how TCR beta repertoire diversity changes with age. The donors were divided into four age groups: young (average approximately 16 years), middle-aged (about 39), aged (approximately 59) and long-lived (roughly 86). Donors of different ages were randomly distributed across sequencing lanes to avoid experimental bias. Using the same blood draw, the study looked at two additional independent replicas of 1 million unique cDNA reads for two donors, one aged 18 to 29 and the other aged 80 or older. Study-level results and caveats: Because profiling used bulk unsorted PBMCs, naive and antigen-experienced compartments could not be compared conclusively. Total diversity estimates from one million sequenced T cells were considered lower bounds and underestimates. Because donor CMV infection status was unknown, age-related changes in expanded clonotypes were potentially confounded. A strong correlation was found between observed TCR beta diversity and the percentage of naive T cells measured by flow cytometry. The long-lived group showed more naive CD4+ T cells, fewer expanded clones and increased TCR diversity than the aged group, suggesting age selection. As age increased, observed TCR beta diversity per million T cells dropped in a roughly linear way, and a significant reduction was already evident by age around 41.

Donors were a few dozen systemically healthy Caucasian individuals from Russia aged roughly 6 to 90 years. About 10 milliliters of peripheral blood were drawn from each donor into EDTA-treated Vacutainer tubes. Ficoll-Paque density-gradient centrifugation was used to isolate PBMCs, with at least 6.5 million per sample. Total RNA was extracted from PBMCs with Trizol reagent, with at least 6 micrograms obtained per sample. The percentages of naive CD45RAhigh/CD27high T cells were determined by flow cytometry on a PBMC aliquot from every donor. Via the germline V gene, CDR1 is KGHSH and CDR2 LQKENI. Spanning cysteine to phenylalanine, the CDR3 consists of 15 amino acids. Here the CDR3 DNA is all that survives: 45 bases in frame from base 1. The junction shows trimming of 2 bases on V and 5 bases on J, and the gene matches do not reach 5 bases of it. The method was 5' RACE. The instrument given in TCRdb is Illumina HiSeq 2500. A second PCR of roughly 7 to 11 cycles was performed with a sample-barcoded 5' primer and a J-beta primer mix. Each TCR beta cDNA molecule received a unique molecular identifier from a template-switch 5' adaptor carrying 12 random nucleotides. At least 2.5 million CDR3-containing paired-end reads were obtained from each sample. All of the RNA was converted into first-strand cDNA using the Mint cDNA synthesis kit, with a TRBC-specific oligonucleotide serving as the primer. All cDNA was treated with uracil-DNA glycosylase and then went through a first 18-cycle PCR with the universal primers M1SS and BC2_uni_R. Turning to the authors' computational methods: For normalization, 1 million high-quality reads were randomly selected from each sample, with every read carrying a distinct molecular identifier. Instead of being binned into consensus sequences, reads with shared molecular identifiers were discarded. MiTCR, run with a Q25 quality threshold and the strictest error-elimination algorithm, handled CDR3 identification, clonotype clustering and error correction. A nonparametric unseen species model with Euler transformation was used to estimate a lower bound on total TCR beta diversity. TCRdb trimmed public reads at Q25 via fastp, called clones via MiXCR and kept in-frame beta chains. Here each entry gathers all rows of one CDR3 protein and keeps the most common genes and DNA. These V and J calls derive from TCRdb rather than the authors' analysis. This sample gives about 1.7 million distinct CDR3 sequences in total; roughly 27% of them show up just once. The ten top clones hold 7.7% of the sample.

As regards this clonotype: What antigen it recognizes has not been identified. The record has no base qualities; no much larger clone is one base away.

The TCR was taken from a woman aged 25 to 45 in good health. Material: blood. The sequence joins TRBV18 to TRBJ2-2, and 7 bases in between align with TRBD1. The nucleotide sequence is TGTGCCAGCTCACCAGGACAGGCTGAGACCGGGGAGCTGTTTTTT. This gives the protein CASSPGQAETGELFF.